One and the same sample provided the 27 T cell receptor beta chains below, sequenced in a study of T cell responses to AZD1222 COVID-19 vaccine. Produced via immunoSEQ multiplex PCR; TCRdb's table is partial and in-frame only. The table includes tens of thousands of clones, approximately 83% detected once. Here the sequenced sample was peripheral blood, taken 28 days after the second AZD1222 dose. These receptors originate from an adult who received the AZD1222 COVID-19 vaccine.

V and J are TRBV30 and TRBJ1-2, with unresolved D. The CDR3 length is 14 residues. Germline V lookup: CDR1 GTSNPN, CDR2 SVGIG (reference sequence). The V end lost 4 bases, the J end lost 3 bases, and 15 bases lay between the germline ends. The CDR3 reads CAWTVPSPYYGYTF. CDR3 DNA: TGTGCCTGGACCGTCCCATCGCCCTACTATGGCTACACCTTC.

J is TRBJ2-7 and V is TRBV5-3; D perhaps matches TRBD1 (5 bases). TRBV5-3 is assigned to the ORF class and has an uncertain function. This CDR3 is 15 amino acids long. Trimming cost V 2 bases and J 1 base, with 13 bases left between them. CDR3 sequence reads: CARSFLVQGSYEQYF. The CDR3 DNA is TGTGCCAGAAGCTTTCTTGTTCAGGGATCCTACGAGCAGTACTTC.

J is TRBJ1-5 and V is TRBV2, with a possible D match to TRBD1 (5 bases). The V and J ends lost 6 bases and 4 bases respectively, with 13 bases between them. The CDR3 has 14 amino acids. From germline, CDR1 is SNHLY and CDR2 FYNNEI. The CDR3 DNA follows: TGTGCCAGCAGACTAGACAGAGGTAATCAGCCCCAGCATTTT. Its translation: CASRLDRGNQPQHF.

Written as DNA, the CDR3 is TGTGCCAGCAGCCCAGGGGTTGCCATCGGGGAGCTGTTTTTT. It translates to CASSPGVAIGELFF. The chain combines TRBV6-5 with TRBJ2-2; D is possibly TRBD1 (6 bases). The germline V gene encodes CDR1 MNHEY and CDR2 SVGAGI. The CDR3 runs 14 residues. Trimming shortened V by 6 bases and J by 7 bases, and 15 bases separated the two germline ends.

The gene calls are TRBV2 and TRBJ2-3; weak D call: TRBD1 (6 bases). From germline, CDR1 is SNHLY and CDR2 FYNNEI. Trimming took off 6 bases at V and 3 bases at J, with 13 bases between the two ends. The CDR3 contains 14 residues. The CDR3 loop reads CASSIRGITDTQYF. CDR3 nucleotides: TGTGCCAGCAGCATCAGGGGTATTACAGATACGCAGTATTTT.

This clone has a single count. This rearrangement joins TRBV11-3 to TRBJ2-7, with 8 bases matching TRBD1. There are 14 residues in the CDR3. Germline CDR1 and CDR2: SGHNT and YENEEA. V lost 5 bases to trimming and J lost 7 bases; unmatched junction nucleotides: 10. CDR3 in amino acids: CASSPSQGAREQYF. The CDR3 DNA reads TGTGCCAGCAGCCCTAGCCAGGGGGCACGGGAGCAGTACTTC.

The chain joins TRBV9 to TRBJ2-1; D remains ambiguous. The V end was cut by 4 bases, the J end by 9 bases, with 23 bases between. Germline lookup yields CDR1 SGDLS and CDR2 YYNGEE. CDR3 length equals 16 residues. The CDR3 is CASSPETGRSPGEQFF. CDR3 bases: TGTGCCAGCAGCCCAGAGACTGGCCGATCCCCCGGTGAGCAGTTCTTC.

Only a few counts were recorded for this clone. The chain uses TRBV5-5 and TRBJ2-2; weak D call: TRBD2 (5 bases). The CDR3 covers 13 residues. Trimming took off 4 bases at V and 3 bases at J, with 7 bases between the two ends. The V gene's germline CDR1 is SGHKS and CDR2 YYEKEE (reference sequence). Here the CDR3 reads CASSPGYTGELFF. Here the CDR3 DNA reads TGTGCCAGCAGCCCGGGGTACACCGGGGAGCTGTTTTTT.

CDR3 in amino acids: CASSPGQKGAEAFF. CDR3 DNA sequence: TGTGCCAGTAGTCCCGGACAGAAGGGAGCTGAAGCTTTCTTT. The V and J genes are TRBV19 and TRBJ1-1; perhaps TRBD1 as D (6 bases). Trimming pared 5 bases from V and 6 bases from J, leaving 16 bases between. Germline CDR1 reads LNHDA; CDR2 reads SQIVND (reference sequence). CDR3 length equals 14 residues.

The gene calls are TRBV18 and TRBJ1-2, with 11 nucleotides matching TRBD1. J gave up 8 bases and V 3 bases, and 8 bases lay outside the gene matches. The V gene's germline CDR1 is KGHSH and CDR2 LQKENI. The CDR3 length is 15 residues. The DNA for the CDR3 is TGTGCCAGCTCACCTCAGGACAGGGGGCGTAGGGGCTACACCTTC. Its protein product is CASSPQDRGRRGYTF.

This clone was detected only a few times. The chain carries TRBV28 and TRBJ1-4; maybe TRBD1 (6 bases). V lost 2 bases, J lost 2 bases, and 12 bases lay in between. Per the germline V gene, CDR1 is MDHEN and CDR2 is SYDVKM. The CDR3 is 16 residues long. CDR3 sequence (DNA): TGTGCCAGCAGTTTAAGAGGGGGAGTTACTAATGAAAAACTGTTTTTT. Residues: CASSLRGGVTNEKLFF. The full variable domain, completed using reference TRBV28 and TRBJ1-4, is DVKVTQSSRYLVKRTGEKVFLECVQDMDHENMFWYRQDPGLGLRLIYFSYDVKMKEKGDIPEGYSVSREKKERFSLILESASTNQTSMYLCASSLRGGVTNEKLFFGSGTQLSVL.

The gene calls are TRBV14 and TRBJ1-2; D is possibly TRBD1 (6 bases). CDR1 SGHDN and CDR2 FVKESK come from the germline V gene. The CDR3 totals 14 residues. Trimming left V 1 base short and J 7 bases short, with 13 bases between. CDR3 DNA sequence: TGTGCCAGCAGCCAAGCCTCGGGGGCGCTTGGCTACACCTTC. Translating it yields CASSQASGALGYTF.

This rearrangement joins TRBV27 to TRBJ1-4; no clear D. CDR1 and CDR2 from the germline V gene are MNHEY and SMNVEV (reference sequence). This CDR3 is built from 14 residues. The V end was cut by 1 base, the J end by 5 bases, with 8 bases between. The CDR3 sequence is CASSLFRKNEKLFF. CDR3 sequence (DNA): TGTGCCAGCAGTTTATTTAGAAAGAATGAAAAACTGTTTTTT.

The chain recombines TRBV5-5 with TRBJ2-2; no definite D call. Trimming took off 1 base at V and 6 bases at J, with 13 bases between the two ends. Germline-derived CDR1 and CDR2 are SGHKS and YYEKEE (reference sequence). This CDR3 has 15 residues. The CDR3 nucleotides read TGTGCCAGCAGCTTGTTTGACGCGTTTTCCGGGGAGCTGTTTTTT. Amino acids: CASSLFDAFSGELFF.

V usage is TRBV5-4 and J usage is TRBJ1-2, with 9 nucleotides matching TRBD1. This CDR3 spans 13 amino acids. Trimming took 6 bases from V and 8 from J; bases not matched to a gene: 8. CDR1 is SGHNT and CDR2 is YYREEE in the germline V gene (reference sequence). The CDR3 DNA follows: TGTGCCAGCACATTACAGGGGGCGCGGGGCTACACCTTC. This sequence encodes CASTLQGARGYTF. The complete variable domain, with remaining parts taken from reference TRBV5-4 and TRBJ1-2, reads ETGVTQSPTHLIKTRGQQVTLRCSSQSGHNTVSWYQQALGQGPQFIFQYYREEENGRGNFPPRFSGLQFPNYSSELNVNALELDDSALYLCASTLQGARGYTFGSGTRLTVV.

The V call is TRBV6-5, the J call TRBJ1-6; unclear D gene. Trimming shortened V by 0 bases and J by 7 bases, and 10 bases separated the two germline ends. CDR1 MNHEY and CDR2 SVGAGI come from the germline V gene. This CDR3 is built from 15 residues. The CDR3 here is CASSYSGPGNSPLHF. The CDR3 coding sequence is TGTGCCAGCAGTTACTCGGGTCCGGGGAATTCACCCCTCCACTTT.

The chain links TRBV15 to TRBJ2-7; D is possibly TRBD1 (5 bases). Germline loops: CDR1 LNHNV, CDR2 YYDKDF (reference sequence). The CDR3 consists of 14 residues. V dropped 0 bases and J dropped 2 bases, with 8 bases sitting between them. The CDR3 DNA follows: TGTGCCACCAGCAGAGACAGGGCCGCCTACGAGCAGTACTTC. Its translation is CATSRDRAAYEQYF.

The gene calls are TRBV15 and TRBJ1-3; D gene unclear. The CDR3 runs 13 residues. Trimming left V 2 bases short and J 11 bases short, with 13 bases between. Per the germline V gene, CDR1 is LNHNV and CDR2 is YYDKDF (reference sequence). The CDR3 here is CATSRPPPGAIYF. CDR3 coding DNA: TGTGCCACCAGCAGACCCCCCCCGGGAGCCATATATTTT.

The chain combines TRBV7-9 with TRBJ1-4; TRBD1 might be the D (5 bases). The CDR3 length is 16 residues. The germline V gene encodes CDR1 SEHNR and CDR2 FQNEAQ (reference sequence). Trimming took 3 bases from V and 1 from J, leaving 12 bases between them. The CDR3 is CASSLNAQGTNEKLFF. Written as DNA, the CDR3 is TGTGCCAGCAGCTTGAATGCGCAGGGAACTAATGAAAAACTGTTTTTT.

CDR3 nucleotides: TGTGCCAGCTGGGGCCCAGGGTATTCACCCCTCCACTTT. Protein sequence: CASWGPGYSPLHF. V and J are TRBV28 and TRBJ1-6, with a tentative D call TRBD1 (5 bases). CDR1 is MDHEN and CDR2 is SYDVKM in the germline V gene. This CDR3 has 13 amino acids. Trimming removed 8 bases at V and 8 bases at J, with 13 bases between.

V usage is TRBV27 and J usage is TRBJ1-5, with D unresolved. Germline-derived CDR1 and CDR2 are MNHEY and SMNVEV (reference sequence). This CDR3 has 13 residues. The ends were cut back, 2 bases at V and 3 bases at J, with 5 bases in the middle. The CDR3 loop is CASSLGNNQPQHF. Written as DNA, the CDR3 is TGTGCCAGCAGTTTAGGTAACAATCAGCCCCAGCATTTT.

The chain is built from TRBV5-1 and TRBJ1-4, with 8 positions matching TRBD1. CDR1 SGHRS and CDR2 YFSETQ come from the germline V gene. This CDR3 spans 15 amino acids. V was pared by 3 bases and J by 0 bases, with 1 base of the junction left unmatched. The CDR3: CASSSGQATNEKLFF. The CDR3 DNA follows: TGCGCCAGCAGCTCGGGACAGGCAACTAATGAAAAACTGTTTTTT.

This chain joins TRBV21-1 and TRBJ2-1. TRBV21-1 corresponds to a pseudogene. The CDR3 contains 18 residues. Written as DNA, the CDR3 is TGTGCCAGCAGCAACCAGCCGGGACACTATAACGCGGGGAATGAGCAGTTCTTC. Protein sequence: CASSNQPGHYNAGNEQFF.

This chain connects TRBV19 to TRBJ2-7; D possibly corresponds to TRBD1 (6 bases). The CDR3 has 14 amino acids. Germline CDR1 is LNHDA and CDR2 is SQIVND (reference sequence). The V gene lost 3 bases and the J gene lost 2 bases, with 11 bases spanning the gap. The CDR3 here is CASSILQGPYEQYF. Here the CDR3 DNA reads TGTGCCAGTAGTATCCTCCAGGGGCCCTACGAGCAGTACTTC.

The genes are TRBV6-5 and TRBJ2-2, with D uncertain. This CDR3 comprises 12 residues. V lost 2 bases to trimming and J lost 6 bases, with 4 bases between them. Germline V lookup: CDR1 MNHEY, CDR2 SVGAGI. CDR3 sequence (DNA): TGTGCCAGCAGTTACCGTTCCGGGGAGCTGTTTTTT. Translation: CASSYRSGELFF.

This clone was observed once. The rearrangement joins TRBV2 to TRBJ1-5, with D hard to call. Germline CDR1 and CDR2: SNHLY and FYNNEI. The germline V and J ends were trimmed by 11 bases and 7 bases, with 21 bases remaining between them. The CDR3 is 14 residues long. The CDR3 nucleotides read TGTGCCTCGACCTCCGGGCAGCAACACCAGCCCCAGCATTTT. Residues: CASTSGQQHQPQHF. Full variable domain (remainder filled in from reference TRBV2 and TRBJ1-5): EPEVTQTPSHQVTQMGQEVILRCVPISNHLYFYWYRQILGQKVEFLVSFYNNEISEKSEIFDDQFSVERPDGSNFTLKIRSTKLEDSAMYFCASTSGQQHQPQHFGDGTRLSIL.

The CDR3 loop is CASRVTGANYGYTF. CDR3 nucleotides: TGTGCCAGCAGAGTGACAGGGGCTAACTATGGCTACACCTTC. The chain joins TRBV2 to TRBJ1-2, with 8 bases matching TRBD1. The germline CDR1 and CDR2 sequences are SNHLY and FYNNEI. Trimming took 6 bases from V and 0 from J; bases not matched to a gene: 3. This CDR3 spans 14 amino acids.